The 14 T cell receptor beta chains below were found in one sample sequenced in a study of T cells in Graves' hyperthyroidism and ophthalmopathy. From RNA transcripts, TCR beta CDR3 regions were amplified. The HTBI primer set drove a first-round RT-PCR of the TCR CDR3. TCRdb passed the multiplex PCR reads through MiXCR, listing each CDR3 protein once. The repertoire holds approximately 600,000 distinct CDR3 sequences, with about 14% as singletons. The sequencing input was blood. These TCRs come from a woman in her thirties with Graves' hyperthyroidism that later progressed to Graves' ophthalmopathy.

This clonotype was detected a few times. The V and J genes are TRBV12-3 or TRBV12-4 and TRBJ1-1; D gene ambiguous. This CDR3 contains 13 residues. Deletions cut 7 bases from V and 4 bases from J, with 13 bases between. DNA for the CDR3: TGTGCCAGCACCGAGCGAACGGCCACTGAAGCTTTCTTT. As protein: CASTERTATEAFF.

This clonotype was picked up many times. V usage is TRBV5-1 and J usage is TRBJ2-2; 9 bases line up with TRBD1. Germline V gene lookup returns CDR1 SGHRS and CDR2 YFSETQ. The junction had 7 bases not matched to a gene; V was cut back by 4 bases and J by 0 bases. There are 17 residues in the CDR3. The chain's CDR3 is CASSISDRGANTGELFF. CDR3 DNA sequence: TGCGCCAGCAGCATCTCGGACAGGGGCGCGAACACCGGGGAGCTGTTTTTT.

This chain connects TRBV3-1 to TRBJ1-4; no reliable D call. Trimming cost V 2 bases and J 10 bases, with 14 bases left between them. Germline CDR1 and CDR2: LGHDT and YNNKEL (reference sequence). The CDR3 runs 14 residues. The DNA of the CDR3 is TGTGCCAGCAGCCAATCAATGGAGCCGGGAAAACTGTTTTTT. Translating gives CASSQSMEPGKLFF.

About this clonotype itself: A much larger clone lies a single base off, so this may be a read error. The rearrangement joins TRBV28 to TRBJ2-5; a possible D gene is TRBD2 (5 bases). CDR3 length: 12 residues. V was trimmed by 4 bases and J by 12 bases, leaving 15 bases between them. Germline V lookup: CDR1 MDHEN, CDR2 SYDVKM. The CDR3 region is CASSSDWEIKYF. As DNA, the CDR3 is TGTGCCAGCAGTTCGGACTGGGAAATAAAGTACTTC.

This clonotype was counted at least ten times. The genes are TRBV20-1 and TRBJ1-4; D perhaps matches TRBD1 (5 bases). The CDR3 is made up of 12 amino acids. CDR1 and CDR2 (germline): DFQATT, SNEGSKA (reference sequence). The CDR3 DNA is TGCAGCGGGGCCCAAACTAATGAAAAACTGTTTTTT. Translated: CSGAQTNEKLFF.

As concerns this clonotype: A single base separates this from a much larger clone, so it may be a read error. The CDR3 is CSARFSVGGLGEQFF. The CDR3 nucleotides read TGCAGTGCTAGATTCTCAGTGGGAGGGCTGGGTGAGCAGTTCTTC. V gene TRBV20-1 combines with J gene TRBJ2-1, with 7 nucleotides matching TRBD2. CDR3 length: 15 residues. Germline V gives CDR1 DFQATT, CDR2 SNEGSKA (reference sequence). V trimming: 2 bases; J trimming: 9 bases; junction bases outside the gene matches: 13.

The sample holds many counts of this clonotype. The V call is TRBV29-1, the J call TRBJ2-7, with 10 bases fitting TRBD2. The CDR3 has 13 residues. CDR1 and CDR2 from the germline V gene are SQVTM and ANQGSEA. Trimming took 4 bases from V and 6 from J; bases not matched to a gene: 6. The CDR3: CSVVPGLALEQYF. In nucleotides, the CDR3 is TGCAGCGTTGTCCCGGGACTAGCGCTCGAGCAGTACTTC.

The genes are TRBV9 and TRBJ2-7; D tentatively reads TRBD1 or TRBD2 (5 bases each). With 5 bases removed from V and 4 bases from J, the gap between germline ends came to 22 bases. Per the germline V gene, CDR1 is SGDLS and CDR2 is YYNGEE. CDR3 length: 16 amino acids. The CDR3 DNA reads TGTGCCAGCAGATCTGACCGGGACCTTAGGCTTTACGAGCAGTACTTC. Protein product: CASRSDRDLRLYEQYF. Full variable domain (outside the CDR3, taken from reference TRBV9 and TRBJ2-7): DSGVTQTPKHLITATGQRVTLRCSPRSGDLSVYWYQQSLDQGLQFLIQYYNGEERAKGNILERFSAQQFPDLHSELNLSSLELGDSALYFCASRSDRDLRLYEQYFGPGTRLTVT.

This clonotype was observed many times. The chain couples TRBV15 to TRBJ1-1; D is unresolved. CDR3 length: 16 amino acids. Trimming pared 3 bases from V and 2 bases from J, leaving 16 bases between. Germline V gene data show CDR1 as LNHNV and CDR2 as YYDKDF (reference sequence). CDR3 nucleotides: TGTGCCACCAGCAGTACCCCCGAGGGCGCAAACACTGAAGCTTTCTTT. This gives the protein CATSSTPEGANTEAFF.

This clonotype appeared many times. The rearrangement uses TRBV12-3 or TRBV12-4 and TRBJ1-3; D possibly corresponds to TRBD1 (5 bases). The CDR3 has 12 residues. V was clipped by 8 bases and J by 0 bases, with 5 bases between them. The CDR3 DNA is TGTGCCAGCGGGACCTCTGGAAACACCATATATTTT. Its translation is CASGTSGNTIYF.

This clonotype was detected ten times or more. This chain joins TRBV27 and TRBJ1-1, with 8 bases lining up with TRBD1. J was trimmed by 7 bases and V by 5 bases; bases with no gene match: 9. This CDR3 is 14 amino acids long. Germline V gives CDR1 MNHEY, CDR2 SMNVEV (reference sequence). The CDR3 bases are TGTGCCAGCAGTCCTGGACAGGGAACAAATGAAGCTTTCTTT. This codes for CASSPGQGTNEAFF.

In its sample, this clonotype was seen many times. The gene calls are TRBV28 and TRBJ1-2; no definite D call. Trimming left V 3 bases short and J 4 bases short, with 12 bases between. Germline assignment: CDR1 MDHEN and CDR2 SYDVKM. The length of the CDR3 is 14 residues. The CDR3 region is CASSLTGGSYGYTF. DNA of the CDR3: TGTGCCAGCAGTTTGACTGGTGGGAGCTATGGCTACACCTTC.

This clonotype has at least ten counts. This chain links TRBV18 with TRBJ1-1; no definite D call. The CDR3 covers 14 residues. V was cut by 6 bases and J by 1 base, with 12 bases left in between. Germline V CDR1 and CDR2: KGHSH, LQKENI. CDR3 DNA sequence: TGTGCCAGCTCTCAAAATCAAGGGAACACTGAAGCTTTCTTT. As protein: CASSQNQGNTEAFF.

This clonotype was counted at least ten times. This chain's CDR3 is CAWGLAGGPQETQYF. The CDR3 nucleotides read TGTGCCTGGGGACTAGCGGGAGGCCCTCAAGAGACCCAGTACTTC. The chain is built from TRBV30 and TRBJ2-5; 14 bases map to TRBD2. The junction had 4 bases not matched to a gene; V was cut back by 5 bases and J by 2 bases. The CDR3 covers 15 residues. Germline-derived CDR1 and CDR2 are GTSNPN and SVGIG (reference sequence).